The 25 T cell receptor beta chains given below trace back to one sample, sequenced in a study of blood T cell repertoires in COVID-19. Clones were sequenced by immunoSEQ multiplex PCR, and TCRdb holds only the in-frame ones, with some missing. The sample consists of under 130,000 clones, roughly 80% of them appearing once. The sequenced sample consisted of peripheral blood. The receptor set was obtained from a woman aged 80 or older with acute or convalescent COVID-19.

This clone was counted between two and nine times. The V and J genes are TRBV4-1 and TRBJ2-3; D remains ambiguous. Per the germline V gene, CDR1 is MGHRA and CDR2 is YSYEKL. This CDR3 region has 14 residues. Between the trimmed V and J ends, which lost 4 bases and 4 bases, there was a span of 12 bases. The CDR3 spells CASSLSFIADTQYF. The CDR3 region has the DNA TGCGCCAGCAGCCTATCCTTTATAGCAGATACGCAGTATTTT.

This clone occurred once. The CDR3 reads CASSWGTGSSTDTQYF. In nucleotides, the CDR3 is TGTGCCAGCAGCTGGGGGACAGGGAGCAGCACAGATACGCAGTATTTT. This chain connects TRBV5-6 to TRBJ2-3, with TRBD1 matching over 9 bases. V was pared by 3 bases and J by 0 bases, with 5 bases of the junction left unmatched. This CDR3 is built from 16 residues. The germline V gene encodes CDR1 SGHDT and CDR2 YYEEEE.

The CDR3 here is CASSRLAGGTDTQYF. CDR3 DNA sequence: TGCGCCAGCAGCCGACTAGCGGGAGGCACAGATACGCAGTATTTT. The V gene is TRBV5-1, the J gene TRBJ2-3, with 12 positions matching TRBD2. Germline V gene sequence: CDR1 SGHRS, CDR2 YFSETQ. The CDR3 consists of 15 residues. V shed 4 bases and J 1 base; nucleotides not matched to a gene: 1.

The chain uses TRBV5-4 and TRBJ1-3; 8 bases fit TRBD1. V lost 5 bases and J lost 4; bases outside the gene matches: 8. The CDR3 is made up of 15 amino acids. The germline V gene encodes CDR1 SGHNT and CDR2 YYREEE (reference sequence). The CDR3 here is CASSNGQGWGNTIYF. CDR3 coding DNA: TGTGCCAGCAGTAACGGACAGGGTTGGGGAAACACCATATATTTT.

V usage is TRBV19 and J usage is TRBJ2-2, with D possibly being TRBD2 (5 bases). Germline-derived CDR1 and CDR2 are LNHDA and SQIVND (reference sequence). The length of the CDR3 is 18 residues. Deletions cut 0 bases from V and 0 bases from J, with 14 bases between. Here the CDR3 DNA reads TGTGCCAGTAGTATAGACGGGCCTCGCGGGCCGAACACCGGGGAGCTGTTTTTT. Protein: CASSIDGPRGPNTGELFF.

The rearrangement joins TRBV6-5 to TRBJ1-2; the match to TRBD1 covers 8 bases. This CDR3 contains 13 residues. Trimming removed 6 bases from V and 10 bases from J; junction bases left unmatched: 10. Germline V CDR1 and CDR2: MNHEY, SVGAGI. DNA of the CDR3: TGTGCCAGCAGCCGCAACAACCAGGGGGCCTACACCTTC. Translating gives CASSRNNQGAYTF.

This clone was found many times. V and J are TRBV29-1 and TRBJ2-5, with TRBD2 as a possible D gene (5 bases). The length of the CDR3 is 15 residues. Germline-derived CDR1 and CDR2 are SQVTM and ANQGSEA. Deletions cut 0 bases from V and 4 bases from J, with 15 bases between. In DNA, the CDR3 is TGCAGCGTTGAAGATCATAGGAGGTGGTCAGAGACCCAGTACTTC. Translation: CSVEDHRRWSETQYF.

This clone occurred once. V usage is TRBV11-2 and J usage is TRBJ2-1; TRBD2 matches at 7 bases. Unmatched junction bases numbered 11, after V lost 5 bases and J lost 7 bases. The germline V gene encodes CDR1 SGHAT and CDR2 FQNNGV. This CDR3 region has 15 residues. In DNA form, the CDR3 reads TGTGCCAGCAGCCAACGGGGCGGGAGATGGAATGAGCAGTTCTTC. Residues: CASSQRGGRWNEQFF.

This clone appeared once. The rearrangement joins TRBV5-1 to TRBJ2-3; D is perhaps TRBD2 (6 bases). V was trimmed by 2 bases and J by 2 bases, leaving 9 bases between them. The germline V gene has CDR1 SGHRS and CDR2 YFSETQ. The CDR3 length is 14 residues. CDR3 sequence reads: CASSLTGLTDTQYF. CDR3 nucleotides: TGCGCCAGCAGCTTAACGGGACTCACAGATACGCAGTATTTT.

The chain joins TRBV5-5 to TRBJ2-2; D is perhaps TRBD1 (6 bases). Trimming removed 4 bases at V and 0 bases at J, with 10 bases between. From germline, CDR1 is SGHKS and CDR2 YYEKEE (reference sequence). The length of the CDR3 is 15 residues. The CDR3 protein is CASSPRTANTGELFF. The CDR3 coding sequence is TGTGCCAGCAGCCCTAGGACAGCGAACACCGGGGAGCTGTTTTTT.

Details on this clone: At the DNA level, this CDR3 is encoded by other sequences in the same sample as well. This chain joins TRBV12-3 or TRBV12-4 and TRBJ1-5, with 8 nucleotides matching TRBD1. This CDR3 is built from 13 residues. The V segment lost 3 bases and the J segment 7 bases; nucleotides outside the gene matches: 2. CDR3 DNA sequence: TGTGCCAGCAGTTTGACAGGGGACCAGCCCCAGCATTTT. It yields the protein CASSLTGDQPQHF.

The chain recombines TRBV19 with TRBJ1-2; 11 nucleotides align to TRBD1. Germline loops: CDR1 LNHDA, CDR2 SQIVND (reference sequence). The CDR3 runs 14 residues. V shed 7 bases, J shed 8 bases, and the junction held 9 bases outside the gene matches. The CDR3 sequence: CASTQIGTGGGYTF. Here the CDR3 DNA reads TGTGCCAGTACCCAAATAGGGACAGGGGGAGGCTACACCTTC.

The table lists this clone with a few counts. The chain is built from TRBV11-3 and TRBJ1-5; no definite D call. V lost 3 bases to trimming and J lost 1 base, with 13 bases between them. The CDR3 has 16 residues. From germline, CDR1 is SGHNT and CDR2 YENEEA. The CDR3 nucleotides read TGTGCCAGCAGCTTTTCATGTCCCACAAGCAATCAGCCCCAGCATTTT. It is translated as CASSFSCPTSNQPQHF.

The J gene is TRBJ2-3, the V gene TRBV5-1; 7 bases match TRBD1. This CDR3 region has 14 residues. Germline V gene sequence: CDR1 SGHRS, CDR2 YFSETQ. V was clipped by 4 bases and J by 3 bases; unmatched bases: 5. The CDR3 protein is CASSRQGETDTQYF. In DNA form, the CDR3 reads TGCGCCAGCAGCCGACAGGGTGAGACAGATACGCAGTATTTT. Full variable domain (missing parts from reference TRBV5-1 and TRBJ2-3): KAGVTQTPRYLIKTRGQQVTLSCSPISGHRSVSWYQQTPGQGLQFLFEYFSETQRNKGNFPGRFSGRQFSNSRSEMNVSTLELGDSALYLCASSRQGETDTQYFGPGTRLTVL.

This clone was seen once. The chain carries TRBV9 and TRBJ1-2, with 9 bases lining up with TRBD1. The J segment lost 2 bases and the V segment lost 8 bases, leaving 4 bases of the junction unmatched. The germline V gene has CDR1 SGDLS and CDR2 YYNGEE. This CDR3 is 13 amino acids long. CDR3 DNA: TGTGCCAGTGGGGACAGGGCAAACTATGGCTACACCTTC. Translated: CASGDRANYGYTF.

The chain uses TRBV3-1 (or the pseudogene TRBV3-2) and TRBJ2-5; 9 nucleotides agree with TRBD2. The junction had 4 bases not matched to a gene; V was cut back by 3 bases and J by 5 bases. Germline-derived CDR1 and CDR2 are LGHDT and YNNKEL (reference sequence). CDR3 length: 14 residues. Here the CDR3 reads CASSQASGTETQYF. The CDR3 coding sequence is TGTGCCAGCAGCCAGGCTAGCGGGACGGAGACCCAGTACTTC.

DNA for the CDR3: TGTGCCAGTAGTATTAGCAGGGCCCAAGAGACCCAGTACTTC. Amino acid sequence: CASSISRAQETQYF. The chain is built from TRBV19 and TRBJ2-5; perhaps TRBD1 as D (5 bases). Germline-derived CDR1 and CDR2 are LNHDA and SQIVND (reference sequence). The germline V and J ends were trimmed by 3 bases and 1 base, with 9 bases remaining between them. The CDR3 extends over 14 amino acids.

The V call is TRBV5-1, the J call TRBJ2-2, with a weak D call TRBD1 (6 bases). Germline lookup yields CDR1 SGHRS and CDR2 YFSETQ. Trimming took 2 bases from V and 5 from J, leaving 13 bases between them. This CDR3 is built from 15 residues. CDR3 coding DNA: TGCGCCAGCAGCTTAACGCGGACAGATACCGGGGAGCTGTTTTTT. Translating it yields CASSLTRTDTGELFF.

This clone was counted a few times. The rearrangement uses TRBV7-2 and TRBJ1-1, with D unresolved. Between the trimmed V and J ends, which lost 1 base and 5 bases, there was a span of 8 bases. The germline CDR1 and CDR2 sequences are SGHTA and FQGNSA. The CDR3 is 13 amino acids. The CDR3 spells CASSLVERTEAFF. CDR3 in DNA: TGTGCCAGCAGCTTAGTTGAGCGGACTGAAGCTTTCTTT.

The V call is TRBV13, the J call TRBJ2-6, with 7 nucleotides matching TRBD2. Germline trimming cut 11 bases from V and 2 bases from J; bases unmatched to any gene: 3. Germline V gene data show CDR1 as PRHDT and CDR2 as FYEKMQ (reference sequence). The CDR3 consists of 13 residues. Here the CDR3 DNA reads TGTGCCTGCGGGAGTCCTGGGGCCAACGTCCTGACTTTC. It codes for CACGSPGANVLTF.

The chain carries TRBV5-4 and TRBJ2-7; TRBD2 matches at 8 bases. The CDR3 totals 13 residues. Trimming removed 5 bases from V and 7 bases from J; junction bases left unmatched: 8. CDR1 and CDR2 from the germline V gene are SGHNT and YYREEE (reference sequence). CDR3 residues: CASRSGLAGEQYV. As DNA, the CDR3 is TGTGCCAGCAGATCCGGACTAGCTGGGGAGCAGTACGTC.

The chain couples TRBV5-1 to TRBJ2-7; D is possibly TRBD2 (6 bases). The V gene lost 4 bases and the J gene lost 2 bases, with 16 bases spanning the gap. CDR1 and CDR2 (germline): SGHRS, YFSETQ. CDR3 length equals 15 residues. The CDR3 sequence: CASSPATSGPYEQYF. The CDR3 nucleotides are TGCGCCAGCAGCCCCGCGACCAGCGGGCCCTACGAGCAGTACTTC.

V is TRBV12-5 and J is TRBJ2-7; 14 bases are a match to TRBD2. CDR3 length: 17 amino acids. The V and J ends lost 0 bases and 6 bases, in that order; junction bases with no gene match: 7. Germline CDR1 is LGHNT and CDR2 is FRNRAP. The CDR3: CASGLVMGLAGVGEQYV. CDR3 nucleotides: TGTGCTAGTGGTTTGGTAATGGGACTAGCGGGAGTTGGCGAGCAGTACGTC.

V gene TRBV4-1 combines with J gene TRBJ2-1, with D possibly matching TRBD2 (6 bases). V was shortened by 1 base and J by 8 bases, with 12 bases between the two germline ends. The V gene's germline CDR1 is MGHRA and CDR2 YSYEKL. The CDR3 runs to 14 residues. DNA for the CDR3: TGCGCCAGCAGCCAAGGCGGGGCAGCCGATGAGCAGTTCTTC. It encodes CASSQGGAADEQFF.

The genes are TRBV24-1 and TRBJ2-1; 8 nucleotides match TRBD2. The length of the CDR3 is 18 residues. After removal of 4 bases from V and 2 bases from J, the junction contained 12 bases not matched to a gene. Germline V gene data show CDR1 as KGHDR and CDR2 as SFDVKD. The DNA of the CDR3 is TGTGCCACCAGTGAGATGGGGGAAGAAGCGGGAGCCTACAATGAGCAGTTCTTC. Translating it yields CATSEMGEEAGAYNEQFF.